What follows are 24 T cell receptor beta chains derived from one specimen sequenced in a study of tumor and adjacent non-tumor tissue in lung cancer. No cell sorting was done before RNA was extracted from the tissue. Three rounds of nested PCR, following a modified ARM-PCR protocol, produced the TCRbeta library. TCRdb reanalysed the multiplex PCR reads using MiXCR and keeps one entry per CDR3 protein. The sample includes some 80,000 distinct CDR3 sequences, around 70% seen only once; the top ten take approximately 9%. The sequenced material came from lung tumor tissue. These receptors all stem from a middle-aged woman with non-small cell lung cancer.

The chain carries TRBV13 and TRBJ1-2; 7 bases line up with TRBD1. The CDR3 length is 16 residues. Per the germline V gene, CDR1 is PRHDT and CDR2 is FYEKMQ (reference sequence). Trimming removed 1 base from V and 5 bases from J; junction bases left unmatched: 10. The CDR3 loop is CASSLDPAGGYYGYTF. Written as DNA, the CDR3 is TGTGCCAGCAGCTTAGATCCCGCAGGGGGATATTATGGCTACACCTTC.

The rearrangement uses TRBV7-2 and TRBJ2-1; D gene unclear. CDR3 length: 12 residues. Looked up from germline, CDR1 is SGHTA and CDR2 is FQGNSA. V was pared by 4 bases and J by 9 bases, with 10 bases between. CDR3 protein: CASSSGGVEQFF. CDR3 nucleotides: TGTGCCAGCAGCTCGGGTGGGGTTGAGCAGTTCTTC.

For this clonotype: A read error may account for a junction end that differs from germline. The gene calls are TRBV11-2 and TRBJ1-1; TRBD1 is a possible D gene (6 bases). The germline V gene has CDR1 SGHAT and CDR2 FQNNGV. CDR3 size: 12 residues. The CDR3 sequence: CTSSLEGTQAFF. In DNA form, the CDR3 reads TGTACCAGCAGCTTAGAGGGGACACAGGCTTTTTTT.

Details on this clonotype: A read error may produce the germline difference seen at one junction end. DNA of the CDR3: TGTGCCCGCAGCCCACAGTGGTCAGGGTTAGGTAATCAGTCCCAGCATTTT. This encodes CARSPQWSGLGNQSQHF. The rearrangement joins TRBV6-5 to TRBJ1-5, with D perhaps TRBD1 (5 bases). The CDR3 has 17 residues. Per germline, CDR1 MNHEY and CDR2 SVGAGI.

As concerns this clonotype: Sequence at one end of the junction differs from germline and may be a read error. The chain joins TRBV11-2 to TRBJ1-5, with D tentatively TRBD1 (5 bases). The J call is doubtful: the DNA matches TRBJ2-3 better. Germline lookup yields CDR1 SGHAT and CDR2 FQNNGV. The CDR3 totals 16 residues. CDR3 region: CTSSPLPQRGGQPQYF. Here the CDR3 DNA reads TGTACCAGCAGCCCCCTTCCACAAAGGGGCGGTCAGCCCCAGTATTTT.

This clonotype has just one count. At one end the junction does not follow the germline gene, possibly because of a read error. V gene TRBV6-6 combines with J gene TRBJ1-5; perhaps TRBD1 as D (5 bases). The germline gives CDR1 MNHNY, CDR2 SVGAGI (reference sequence). The CDR3 extends over 15 amino acids. CDR3 loop: CANKNTGGKRQPHHF. CDR3 coding DNA: TGTGCCAACAAGAATACCGGGGGGAAAAGGCAGCCCCACCATTTT.

Details on this clonotype: One junction end does not reproduce the germline sequence, and a read error may be involved. The chain recombines TRBV13 with TRBJ2-2; D may correspond to TRBD1 or TRBD2 (5 bases each). Germline V CDR1 and CDR2: PRHDT, FYEKMQ (reference sequence). The CDR3 sequence is 15 residues long. The CDR3 coding sequence is TGTGCCAGCGGCTTAGACCGAGGGGTTGGCGGGGAGCTGTTTTTT. Residues: CASGLDRGVGGELFF.

A word on this clonotype: Germline is not matched at one junction end, which may reflect a read error. The chain is built from TRBV11-2 and TRBJ2-1; 11 bases agree with TRBD2. The CDR3 sequence is 18 residues long. From germline, CDR1 is SGHAT and CDR2 FQNNGV. CDR3 bases: TGTGCCAGTAGCTTGCGTATTGTAACTAGCGGGGGACTAAGGGAGCAGTTCTTC. As protein: CASSLRIVTSGGLREQFF.

This clonotype has at least ten counts. The chain carries TRBV4-1 and TRBJ1-1; TRBD1 matches at 8 bases. Trimming removed 0 bases from V and 10 bases from J; junction bases left unmatched: 7. The V gene's germline CDR1 is MGHRA and CDR2 YSYEKL. CDR3 length: 14 residues. The chain's CDR3 is CASSQDTDRGRAFF. The CDR3 DNA is TGCGCCAGCAGCCAAGATACCGACAGGGGTAGAGCTTTCTTT.

For this clonotype: A much bigger clone sits one base away, suggesting this may be a read error. The chain carries TRBV5-5 and TRBJ2-5, with 9 bases fitting TRBD1. The CDR3 extends over 18 amino acids. J lost 5 bases, V lost 1 base, and 15 bases had no gene match. Germline V gene data show CDR1 as SGHKS and CDR2 as YYEKEE (reference sequence). The CDR3 sequence is CASSLSMTGGSLGETQYF. CDR3 nucleotide sequence: TGTGCCAGCAGCTTGAGTATGACAGGGGGAAGTCTAGGGGAGACCCAGTACTTC.

To note about this clonotype: A read error is likely, as this CDR3 ends without the conserved phenylalanine or tryptophan. The chain links TRBV12-3 or TRBV12-4 to TRBJ2-1; D is possibly TRBD2 (5 bases). This CDR3 region has 12 residues. V was clipped by 6 bases and J by 2 bases, with 5 bases between them. The CDR3 coding sequence is TGTGCCAGCAGCGGGACCTACAATGAGCAGTTCATC. This codes for CASSGTYNEQFI.

Note on this clonotype: The junction differs from germline at one of its ends, possibly a read error. CDR3 in amino acids: CASSHLGGQGYYEPYF. The CDR3 nucleotides are TGTGCCAGCAGCCACCTCGGTGGGCAGGGGTATTACGAGCCGTACTTC. The rearrangement links TRBV11-2 to TRBJ2-7; tentative D call: TRBD1 (6 bases). This CDR3 comprises 16 residues. CDR1 and CDR2 from the germline V gene are SGHAT and FQNNGV.

The V call is TRBV7-3, the J call TRBJ2-2, with D perhaps TRBD1 or TRBD2 (6 bases each). V lost 5 bases and J lost 4, with 8 bases in between. Germline CDR1 is SGHTA and CDR2 is FQGTGA. This CDR3 region has 13 residues. This CDR3 reads CASSRGVTGELFF. The CDR3 DNA sequence: TGTGCCAGCAGCAGGGGGGTCACCGGGGAGCTGTTTTTT.

V and J are TRBV10-3 and TRBJ2-2, with unresolved D. V lost 4 bases and J 2 bases, leaving 11 bases between the germline ends. CDR1 and CDR2 from the germline V gene are ENHRY and SYGVKD. CDR3 length: 15 residues. The CDR3 reads CAISGALLNTGELFF. The CDR3 DNA is TGTGCCATCAGTGGTGCCCTACTTAACACCGGGGAGCTGTTTTTT.

With regard to this clonotype: The junction differs from germline at one of its ends, possibly a read error. The genes are TRBV29-1 and TRBJ2-3, with D possibly TRBD1 on 5 matching bases. This CDR3 has 12 residues. Germline CDR1 SQVTM, CDR2 ANQGSEA. In DNA form, the CDR3 reads TGCAGCATGGACGCAGGGTCAGATGCGCAGTATTTT. Protein sequence: CSMDAGSDAQYF.

This clonotype was seen once. A read error may be the cause here, since a much bigger clone is one base away. This chain uses TRBV6-5 with TRBJ2-2; D perhaps matches TRBD2 (5 bases). Per germline, CDR1 MNHEY and CDR2 SVGAGI. This CDR3 has 14 amino acids. V lost 7 bases, J lost 5 bases, and 14 bases lay in between. CDR3 nucleotide sequence: TGTGCCAGCAAATCCAGGAGGAAAACCGGGGAGCTGTTTTTT. Translating it yields CASKSRRKTGELFF.

On this clonotype itself: The junction departs from germline at one end; a sequencing error may be responsible. The chain employs TRBV2 and TRBJ2-2; D might be TRBD2 (5 bases). Germline V gene data show CDR1 as SNHLY and CDR2 as FYNNEI. The CDR3 runs to 14 residues. In DNA form, the CDR3 reads TGTGTCAGCAGTGGGCTGATCGCAGCCGGGGAGCCGTTTTTT. As protein: CVSSGLIAAGEPFF.

In regard to this clonotype: One junction end does not reproduce the germline sequence, and a read error may be involved. CDR3 nucleotide sequence: TGTGTCAGCAGCCCCCAGTGTGGGAATTCGTACAAAGAGCAGTTCTTC. Translation gives CVSSPQCGNSYKEQFF. This rearrangement joins TRBV11-2 to TRBJ2-1, with D uncertain. The CDR3 contains 16 residues. Germline lookup yields CDR1 SGHAT and CDR2 FQNNGV.

As regards this clonotype: The junction shows a germline mismatch at one end, possibly a read error. V is TRBV11-3 and J is TRBJ2-7; TRBD1 aligns across 8 bases. The CDR3 runs 14 residues. Germline lookup yields CDR1 SGHNT and CDR2 YENEEA. CDR3 protein: CTSSPGQGSYEQYF. The DNA for the CDR3 is TGCACCAGCAGCCCCGGACAGGGATCCTACGAGCAGTACTTC.

Concerning this clonotype itself: Compared with germline, one end of the junction differs, possibly owing to a read error. This chain links TRBV30 with TRBJ2-1, with 9 bases fitting TRBD2. This CDR3 has 15 amino acids. From germline, CDR1 is GTSNPN and CDR2 SVGIG (reference sequence). The DNA for the CDR3 is TGTGCCCCCATAGCGGGAGCAAGCTCCTGCAATGAGCAGATCTTC. It yields the protein CAPIAGASSCNEQIF.

Concerning this clonotype: The final CDR3 position lacks the conserved phenylalanine or tryptophan, pointing to a likely read error. The chain recombines TRBV11-2 with TRBJ1-6; D remains unclear. Germline values: CDR1 SGHAT, CDR2 FQNNGV. Trimming stripped 0 bases from V and 9 bases from J, with 12 bases between. This CDR3 has 15 residues. The CDR3 DNA is TGTGCCAGCAGCTTAGACTCGGGGAATATTTCACCCCTCCACATT. This translates into CASSLDSGNISPLHI.

In regard to this clonotype: The conserved final phenylalanine or tryptophan is absent from the CDR3, which likely points to a read error. V is TRBV6-1 and J is TRBJ2-3; 8 bases are a match to TRBD1. Germline V gene data show CDR1 as MNHNS and CDR2 as SASEGT. The CDR3 extends over 16 amino acids. The CDR3 loop reads CTSSERRTGRTDTQYL. CDR3 DNA: TGTACCAGCAGTGAACGTCGGACAGGGCGCACAGATACGCAGTATCTT.

In the case of this clonotype: One junction end disagrees with the germline gene, perhaps due to a read error. The chain uses TRBV4-2 and TRBJ2-2; D is undetermined. CDR3 size: 13 residues. Germline values: CDR1 LGHNA, CDR2 YNFKEQ. DNA for the CDR3: TGTACCAGCAGTCAAGAGCTTGCCGGGGAGCTGTTTTTT. Amino acids: CTSSQELAGELFF.

This clonotype was found many times. The chain has TRBV13 and TRBJ1-1; D perhaps matches TRBD1 (5 bases). Trimming cost V 5 bases and J 4 bases, with 11 bases left between them. The germline gives CDR1 PRHDT, CDR2 FYEKMQ (reference sequence). The CDR3 runs to 13 residues. For the CDR3, the DNA is TGTGCCAGCAGCCCACAGGTTTCCACTGAAGCTTTCTTT. Encoded protein: CASSPQVSTEAFF.